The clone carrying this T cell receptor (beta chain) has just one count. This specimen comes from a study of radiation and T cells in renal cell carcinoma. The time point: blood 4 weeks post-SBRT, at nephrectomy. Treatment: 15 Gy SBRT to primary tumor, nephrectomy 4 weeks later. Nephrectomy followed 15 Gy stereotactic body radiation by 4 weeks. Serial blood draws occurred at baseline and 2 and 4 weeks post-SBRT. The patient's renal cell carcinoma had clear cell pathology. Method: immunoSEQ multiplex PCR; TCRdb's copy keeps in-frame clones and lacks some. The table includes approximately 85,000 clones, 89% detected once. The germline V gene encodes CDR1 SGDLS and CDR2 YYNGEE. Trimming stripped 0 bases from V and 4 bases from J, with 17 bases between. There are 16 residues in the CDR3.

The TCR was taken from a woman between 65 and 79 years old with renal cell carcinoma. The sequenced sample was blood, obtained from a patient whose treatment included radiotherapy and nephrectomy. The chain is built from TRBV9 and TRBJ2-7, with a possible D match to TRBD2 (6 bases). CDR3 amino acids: CASSVGVTGGPYEQYF. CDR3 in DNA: TGTGCCAGCAGCGTAGGGGTAACAGGAGGGCCTTACGAGCAGTACTTC.